These 22 T cell receptor beta chains came from one sample sequenced in a study of CD4 and CD8 cells across lung adenocarcinoma regions. MiXCR was run by TCRdb on the PCR reads, yielding one entry per CDR3 protein. The table has 16,000 or so distinct CDR3 sequences, under 70% seen once. Sequencing input: CD8+ T cells from the center of a lung tumor. The receptor source for this set is a female donor with lung adenocarcinoma. The CD4 and CD8 labels of this study may be unreliable.

The rearrangement links TRBV10-2 to TRBJ2-1; D possibly corresponds to TRBD2 (6 bases). CDR1 and CDR2 (germline): WSHSY, SAAADI. The V gene lost 3 bases and the J gene lost 2 bases, with 11 bases spanning the gap. CDR3 length: 15 residues. The CDR3 here is CASSEGRDAYNEQFF. Here the CDR3 DNA reads TGCGCCAGCAGTGAAGGGCGGGATGCCTACAATGAGCAGTTCTTC.

Comments on this clonotype: At one end the junction does not follow the germline gene, possibly because of a read error. This sequence joins TRBV6-1 and TRBJ2-5, with D perhaps TRBD1 (6 bases). The length of the CDR3 is 17 residues. CDR1 MNHNS and CDR2 SASEGT come from the germline V gene. The CDR3 nucleotides are TGTGCCAGCAGTGAGGGGGCCGGGGCTAGCTACCCAGAGACGCAGTACTTC. It translates to CASSEGAGASYPETQYF.

The chain combines TRBV6-4 with TRBJ2-1; 10 nucleotides align to TRBD1. The CDR3 is 15 residues long. CDR1 and CDR2 (germline): MRHNA, SNTAGT. The junction had 8 bases not matched to a gene; V was cut back by 4 bases and J by 8 bases. The CDR3 loop is CASSVGTGDEDEQFF. The CDR3 DNA is TGTGCCAGCAGTGTGGGGACAGGGGATGAGGATGAGCAGTTCTTC.

The rearrangement joins TRBV4-2 to TRBJ2-5; 15 bases are a match to TRBD2. Germline loops: CDR1 LGHNA, CDR2 YNFKEQ. The J segment lost 4 bases and the V segment lost 1 base, leaving 1 base of the junction unmatched. The CDR3 runs 16 residues. CDR3 amino acids: CASSQGTSGGAETQYF. CDR3 DNA sequence: TGTGCCAGCAGCCAAGGGACTAGCGGGGGGGCAGAGACCCAGTACTTC.

V gene TRBV7-3 combines with J gene TRBJ2-1, with 9 bases fitting TRBD1. The better agreement between TRBJ2-7 and the DNA end casts doubt on the J call. The V gene's germline CDR1 is SGHTA and CDR2 FQGTGA. This CDR3 region has 15 residues. The DNA for the CDR3 is TGTGCCAGCAGCTTACGGACAGGGGATACCTACGAGCAGTACTTC. Residues: CASSLRTGDTYEQYF.

V and J are TRBV10-3 and TRBJ2-5; D is possibly TRBD1 or TRBD2 (6 bases each). The CDR3 is 14 amino acids. Germline loops: CDR1 ENHRY, CDR2 SYGVKD. In DNA form, the CDR3 reads TGTGCGGGGCACGGGGGCCGTGACCAAGAGACCCAGTACTTC. As protein: CAGHGGRDQETQYF.

A remark on this clonotype: A read error may produce the germline difference seen at one junction end. The rearrangement uses TRBV14 and TRBJ2-2, with D unclear. The CDR3 runs 14 residues. CDR1 is SGHDN, CDR2 FVKESK, per germline. The chain's CDR3 is CASSLRPHTEALYF. CDR3 bases: TGTGCCAGCAGCCTTAGACCCCACACCGAGGCGCTGTATTTT.

This clonotype occurred a few times. Mismatch with germline at one junction end may stem from a read error. CDR3 nucleotides: TGTGCCAGCAGTGAAAGGGCCGGGACTAGCTCGCAAAATACTCAGTATTTT. It encodes CASSERAGTSSQNTQYF. The V and J genes are TRBV6-1 and TRBJ2-3, with 9 positions matching TRBD2. Germline-derived CDR1 and CDR2 are MNHNS and SASEGT. The CDR3 is 17 residues long.

Concerning this clonotype itself: A junction end diverges from the germline sequence, so it may reflect a read error. The V and J genes are TRBV6-1 and TRBJ2-4, with TRBD1 identical over 8 bases. Per germline, CDR1 MNHNS and CDR2 SASEGT. The CDR3 consists of 13 residues. The CDR3 DNA reads TGTGCCAGCAGTATTAACAGGGGGGAGCTTCGGTTCTTC. Protein product: CASSINRGELRFF.

This rearrangement joins TRBV12-3 or TRBV12-4 to TRBJ1-1, with D perhaps matching TRBD1 (5 bases). This CDR3 has 13 residues. V was cut by 7 bases and J by 0 bases, with 9 bases left in between. CDR3 region: CASMGRVNTEAFF. DNA for the CDR3: TGTGCCAGCATGGGCAGGGTGAACACTGAAGCTTTCTTT.

The sample holds many counts of this clonotype. This sequence joins TRBV7-3 and TRBJ2-1, with D perhaps matching TRBD2 (5 bases). The CDR3 extends over 14 amino acids. Germline assignment: CDR1 SGHTA and CDR2 FQGTGA. With 6 bases removed from V and 9 bases from J, the gap between germline ends came to 18 bases. Here the CDR3 reads CASSVRGDSREQFF. DNA for the CDR3: TGTGCCAGCAGTGTACGGGGAGATTCGCGTGAGCAGTTCTTC.

V gene TRBV10-1 combines with J gene TRBJ2-4; maybe TRBD2 (7 bases). CDR3 size: 16 residues. Trimming pared 6 bases from V and 13 bases from J, leaving 28 bases between. Germline loops: CDR1 WNHNN, CDR2 SYGVQD (reference sequence). As DNA, the CDR3 is TGCGCCAGCAGGGATAGGGGGGGGAATGCCACAGATACGCAGTACTTC. Its protein is CASRDRGGNATDTQYF.

This clonotype has just a few counts. The chain is built from TRBV20-1 and TRBJ2-1; the match to TRBD2 covers 9 bases. Germline trimming cut 6 bases from V and 9 bases from J; bases unmatched to any gene: 12. The V gene's germline CDR1 is DFQATT and CDR2 SNEGSKA (reference sequence). CDR3 length: 14 residues. CDR3 protein: CSAQRAGGTPEQFF. CDR3 in DNA: TGCAGTGCCCAGCGGGCGGGGGGGACCCCTGAGCAGTTCTTC.

This clonotype was seen more than once but under ten times. This chain uses TRBV6-1 with TRBJ2-3; tentatively, D is TRBD1 or TRBD2 (5 bases each). CDR1 MNHNS and CDR2 SASEGT come from the germline V gene. V was cut by 4 bases and J by 2 bases, with 10 bases left in between. This CDR3 has 14 amino acids. The DNA for the CDR3 is TGTGCCAGCAGTGCTCGGGACCCCACAGATACGCAGTATTTT. It encodes CASSARDPTDTQYF.

The chain uses TRBV6-1 and TRBJ1-1; 8 positions agree with TRBD1. After removal of 6 bases from V and 5 bases from J, the junction contained 8 bases not matched to a gene. The CDR3 spans 14 residues. The V gene's germline CDR1 is MNHNS and CDR2 SASEGT. The CDR3 is CASSKTGEGTEAFF. CDR3 bases: TGTGCCAGCAGCAAGACAGGGGAAGGAACTGAAGCTTTCTTT.

This clonotype was detected ten times or more. The chain is built from TRBV6-5 and TRBJ1-1, with D tentatively TRBD1 (6 bases). Trimming shortened V by 2 bases and J by 7 bases, and 8 bases separated the two germline ends. The germline gives CDR1 MNHEY, CDR2 SVGAGI. The CDR3 covers 12 residues. CDR3 residues: CASSYQTGEAFF. In DNA, the CDR3 is TGTGCCAGCAGTTACCAGACAGGTGAAGCTTTCTTT.

Many counts were recorded for this clonotype. This chain connects TRBV6-5 to TRBJ1-5; the D is unclear. Looked up from germline, CDR1 is MNHEY and CDR2 is SVGAGI. This CDR3 contains 14 residues. V was trimmed by 4 bases and J by 5 bases, leaving 12 bases between them. CDR3 sequence: CASSLERVDQPQHF. CDR3 bases: TGTGCCAGCAGTTTAGAGAGGGTGGATCAGCCCCAGCATTTT.

This chain joins TRBV12-3 or TRBV12-4 and TRBJ1-2; perhaps TRBD1 as D (6 bases). The V gene lost 6 bases and the J gene lost 1 base, with 12 bases spanning the gap. There are 14 residues in the CDR3. For the CDR3, the DNA is TGTGCCAGCAGAGGGGACACAATTAACTATGGCTACACCTTC. Protein: CASRGDTINYGYTF.

In regard to this clonotype: At one of its ends the junction is not consistent with the germline gene, which may arise from a read error. The chain employs TRBV7-8 and TRBJ2-2; D remains ambiguous. Germline V CDR1 and CDR2: SGHVS, FQNEAQ. The CDR3 sequence is 17 residues long. DNA for the CDR3: TGTGCCAGCAGCCTAGACCTCCAGACAATCGTCACCGAGGAGCTGTATTTT. It yields the protein CASSLDLQTIVTEELYF.

This clonotype was seen many times. The chain is built from TRBV6-1 and TRBJ2-1; D not certain. Germline assignment: CDR1 MNHNS and CDR2 SASEGT. Trimming pared 4 bases from V and 5 bases from J, leaving 6 bases between. The CDR3 has 12 residues. CDR3 coding DNA: TGTGCCAGCAGTGGTAGACACAATGAGCAGTTCTTC. This encodes CASSGRHNEQFF.

Of note for this clonotype: One end of the junction does not line up with germline, which may come from a read error. The rearrangement joins TRBV6-1 to TRBJ2-3; 8 bases fit TRBD2. Germline-derived CDR1 and CDR2 are MNHNS and SASEGT. The CDR3 contains 15 residues. CDR3 in DNA: TGTGCCGGGGGTCGGGGGGGCGGGGGGCAAGATACGCAGTACTTT. Its protein is CAGGRGGGGQDTQYF.

A word on this clonotype: One end of the junction varies from germline; a read error may be responsible. The CDR3 DNA follows: TGTGCCAGCCGCGTTGGGGGGCGGTGGGCCAGAAACATTCAGTACTTC. It is translated as CASRVGGRWARNIQYF. This chain links TRBV7-2 with TRBJ2-4, with D perhaps given as TRBD1 or TRBD2 (6 bases each). The CDR3 has 16 residues. Germline values: CDR1 SGHTA, CDR2 FQGNSA.